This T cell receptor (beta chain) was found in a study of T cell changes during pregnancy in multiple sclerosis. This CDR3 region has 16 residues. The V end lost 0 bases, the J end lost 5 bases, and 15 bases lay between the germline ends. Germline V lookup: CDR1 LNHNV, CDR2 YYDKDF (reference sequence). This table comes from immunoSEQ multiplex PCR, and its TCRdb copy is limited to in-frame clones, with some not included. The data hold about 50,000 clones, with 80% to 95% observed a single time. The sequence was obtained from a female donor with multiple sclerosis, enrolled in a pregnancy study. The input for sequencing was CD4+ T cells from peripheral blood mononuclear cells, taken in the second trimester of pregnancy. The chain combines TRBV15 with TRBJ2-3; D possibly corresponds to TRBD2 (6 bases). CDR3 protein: CATSRDNPGVLDTQYF. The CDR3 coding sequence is TGTGCCACCAGCAGAGATAATCCGGGAGTATTAGATACGCAGTATTTT.